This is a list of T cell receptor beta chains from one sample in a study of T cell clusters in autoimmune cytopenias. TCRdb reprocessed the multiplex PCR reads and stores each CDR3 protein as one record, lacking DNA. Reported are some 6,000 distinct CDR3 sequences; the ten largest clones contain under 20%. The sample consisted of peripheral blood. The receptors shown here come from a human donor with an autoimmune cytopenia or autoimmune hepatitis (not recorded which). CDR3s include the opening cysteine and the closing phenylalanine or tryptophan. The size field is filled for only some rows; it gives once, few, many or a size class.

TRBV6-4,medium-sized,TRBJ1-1,CASSDTANTEAFF
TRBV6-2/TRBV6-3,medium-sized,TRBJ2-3,CASRRTETDTQYF
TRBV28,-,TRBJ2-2,CASSSPGQGLTGELFF
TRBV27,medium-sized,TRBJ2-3,CASSGTSGGASDTQYF
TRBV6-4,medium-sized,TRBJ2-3,CASSDGGATDTQYF
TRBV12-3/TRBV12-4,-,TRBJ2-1,CASSDPGLADYNEQFF
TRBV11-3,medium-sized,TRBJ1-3,CASSLVSGSGNTIYF
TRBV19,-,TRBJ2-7,CASSIDLTGGYEQYF
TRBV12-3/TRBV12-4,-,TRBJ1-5,CASSLSLNQPQHF
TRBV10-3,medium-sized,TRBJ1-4,CATGQGGNEKLFF